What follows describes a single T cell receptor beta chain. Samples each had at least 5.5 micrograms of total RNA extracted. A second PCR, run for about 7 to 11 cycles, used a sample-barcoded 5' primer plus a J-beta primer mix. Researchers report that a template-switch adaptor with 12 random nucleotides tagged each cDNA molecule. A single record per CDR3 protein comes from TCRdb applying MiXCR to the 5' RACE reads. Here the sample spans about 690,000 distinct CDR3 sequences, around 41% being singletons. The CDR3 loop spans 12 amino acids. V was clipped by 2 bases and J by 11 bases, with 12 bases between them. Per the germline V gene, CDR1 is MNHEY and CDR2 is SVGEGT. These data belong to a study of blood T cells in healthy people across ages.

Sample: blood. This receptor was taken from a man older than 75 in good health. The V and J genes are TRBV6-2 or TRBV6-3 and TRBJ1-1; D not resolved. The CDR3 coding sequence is TGTGCCAGCAGTTACGGATCCTACTTCGCTTTCTTT. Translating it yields CASSYGSYFAFF.